This TCR beta chain is drawn from a study of control samples from healthy donors and cancer patients. Method: immunoSEQ multiplex PCR; TCRdb's copy keeps in-frame clones and lacks some. The table has more than 85,000 clones, 83% seen once; the top ten hold 13%. Germline V CDR1 and CDR2: MDHEN, SYDVKM. Trimming took 6 bases from V and 5 from J, leaving 17 bases between them. CDR3 length: 14 residues. The TCR comes from a woman aged 45-60 years in good health. The chain couples TRBV28 to TRBJ2-7; the D gene is possibly TRBD2 (7 bases). Material for sequencing was blood. For the CDR3, the DNA is TGTGCCAGCAGAATAGGGGGGGAGAGGAACGAGCAGTACTTC. It specifies CASRIGGERNEQYF.